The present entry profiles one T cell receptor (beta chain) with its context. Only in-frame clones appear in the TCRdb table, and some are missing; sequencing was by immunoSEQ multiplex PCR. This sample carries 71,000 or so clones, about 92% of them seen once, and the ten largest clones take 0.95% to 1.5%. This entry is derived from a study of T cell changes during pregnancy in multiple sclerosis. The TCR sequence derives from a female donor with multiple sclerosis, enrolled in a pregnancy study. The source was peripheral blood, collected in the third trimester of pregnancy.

CDR3 bases: TGCAGCGTCTTCGACAGGGAAACCCTCTACGAGCAGTACTTC. This codes for CSVFDRETLYEQYF. The chain couples TRBV29-1 to TRBJ2-7; 7 nucleotides align to TRBD1. V lost 6 bases and J lost 3; bases outside the gene matches: 11. The CDR3 has 14 amino acids. Per the germline V gene, CDR1 is SQVTM and CDR2 is ANQGSEA.